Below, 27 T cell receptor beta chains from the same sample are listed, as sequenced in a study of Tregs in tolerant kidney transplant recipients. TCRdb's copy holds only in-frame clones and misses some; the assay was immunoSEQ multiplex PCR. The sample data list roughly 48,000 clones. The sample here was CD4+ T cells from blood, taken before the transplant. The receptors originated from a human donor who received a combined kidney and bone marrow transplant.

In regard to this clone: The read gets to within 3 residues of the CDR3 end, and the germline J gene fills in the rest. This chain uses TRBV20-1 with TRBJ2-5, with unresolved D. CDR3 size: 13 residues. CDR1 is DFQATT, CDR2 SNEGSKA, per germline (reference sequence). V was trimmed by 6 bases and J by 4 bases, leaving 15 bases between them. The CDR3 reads CSAGTLGLETQYF. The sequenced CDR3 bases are TGCAGTGCCGGAACCCTGGGCCTAGAGACC.

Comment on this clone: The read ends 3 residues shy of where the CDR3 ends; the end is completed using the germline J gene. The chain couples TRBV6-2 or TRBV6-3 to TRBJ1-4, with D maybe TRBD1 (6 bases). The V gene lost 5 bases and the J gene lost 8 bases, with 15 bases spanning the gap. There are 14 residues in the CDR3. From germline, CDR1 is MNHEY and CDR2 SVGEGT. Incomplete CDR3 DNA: TGTGCCAGCAGTGACCGGGACAATAACGAAAAA. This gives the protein CASSDRDNNEK. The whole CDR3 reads CASSDRDNNEKLFF.

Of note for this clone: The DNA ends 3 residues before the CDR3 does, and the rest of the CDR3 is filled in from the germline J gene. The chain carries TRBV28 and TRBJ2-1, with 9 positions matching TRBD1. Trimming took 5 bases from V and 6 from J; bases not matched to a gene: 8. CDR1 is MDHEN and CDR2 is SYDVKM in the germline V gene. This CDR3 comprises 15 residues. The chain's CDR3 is CASSRGQGEANEQFF. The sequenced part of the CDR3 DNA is TGTGCCAGCAGTCGGGGACAGGGAGAGGCCAATGAG.

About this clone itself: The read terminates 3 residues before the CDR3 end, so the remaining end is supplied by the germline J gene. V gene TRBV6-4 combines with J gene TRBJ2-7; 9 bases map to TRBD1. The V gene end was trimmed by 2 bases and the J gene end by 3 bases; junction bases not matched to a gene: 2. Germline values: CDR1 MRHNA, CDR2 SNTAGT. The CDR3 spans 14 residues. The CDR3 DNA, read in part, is TGTGCCAGCAGTGACCGGGACAGGGACTACGAG. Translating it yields CASSDRDRDYE. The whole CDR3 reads CASSDRDRDYEQYF.

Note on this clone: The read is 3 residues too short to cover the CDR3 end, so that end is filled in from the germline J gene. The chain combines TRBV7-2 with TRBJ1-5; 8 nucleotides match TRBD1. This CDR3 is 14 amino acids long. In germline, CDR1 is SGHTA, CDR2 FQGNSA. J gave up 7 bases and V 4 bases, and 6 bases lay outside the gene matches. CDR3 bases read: TGTGCCAGCAGCTCACGGACAGGGAGGCAGCCC. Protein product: CASSSRTGRQP. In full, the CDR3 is CASSSRTGRQPQHF.

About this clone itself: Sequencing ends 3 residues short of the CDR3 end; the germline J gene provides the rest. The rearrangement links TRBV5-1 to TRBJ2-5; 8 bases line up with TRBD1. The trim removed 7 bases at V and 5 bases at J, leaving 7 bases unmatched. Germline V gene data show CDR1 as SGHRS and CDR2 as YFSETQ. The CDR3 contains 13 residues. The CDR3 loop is CASRSGQVETQYF. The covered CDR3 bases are TGCGCCAGCCGATCGGGACAGGTTGAGACC.

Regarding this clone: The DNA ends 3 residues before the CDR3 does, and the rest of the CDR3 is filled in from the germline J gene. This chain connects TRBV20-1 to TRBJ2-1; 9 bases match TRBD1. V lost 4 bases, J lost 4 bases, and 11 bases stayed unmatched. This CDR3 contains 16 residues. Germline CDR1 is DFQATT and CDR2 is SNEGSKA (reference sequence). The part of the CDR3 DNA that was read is TGCAGTGCTAAAGCCTTTGACAGGGGGAATTACAATGAG. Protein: CSAKAFDRGNYNE. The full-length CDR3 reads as CSAKAFDRGNYNEQFF.

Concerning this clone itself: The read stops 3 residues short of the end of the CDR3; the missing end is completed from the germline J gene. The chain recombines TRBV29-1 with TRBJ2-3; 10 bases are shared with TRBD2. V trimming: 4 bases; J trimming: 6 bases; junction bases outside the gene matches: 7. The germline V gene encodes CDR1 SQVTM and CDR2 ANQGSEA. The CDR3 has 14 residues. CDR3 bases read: TGCAGCGTTGTGAGTAGCGGGAGGTTCGATACG. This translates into CSVVSSGRFDT. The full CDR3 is CSVVSSGRFDTQYF.

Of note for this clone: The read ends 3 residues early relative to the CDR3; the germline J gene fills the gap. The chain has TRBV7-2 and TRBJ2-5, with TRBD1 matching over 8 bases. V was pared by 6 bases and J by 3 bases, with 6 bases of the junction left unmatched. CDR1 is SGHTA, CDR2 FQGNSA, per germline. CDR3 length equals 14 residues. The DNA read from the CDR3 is TGTGCCAGCAGTAGGGGACAGGCTGAAGAGACC. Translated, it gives CASSRGQAEET. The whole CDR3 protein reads CASSRGQAEETQYF.

The sequenced CDR3 bases are TGCGCCAGCAGCGACCTACTAGCGGGAGGGCTCGGTGAG. Translating gives CASSDLLAGGLGE. The complete CDR3 reads CASSDLLAGGLGEQFF. The gene calls are TRBV5-1 and TRBJ2-1; 13 nucleotides agree with TRBD2. With the read ending 3 residues before the CDR3 end, the germline J gene is used to fill in that end. CDR1 and CDR2 (germline): SGHRS, YFSETQ. The CDR3 runs to 16 residues. The V and J ends lost 4 bases and 9 bases, in that order; junction bases with no gene match: 10.

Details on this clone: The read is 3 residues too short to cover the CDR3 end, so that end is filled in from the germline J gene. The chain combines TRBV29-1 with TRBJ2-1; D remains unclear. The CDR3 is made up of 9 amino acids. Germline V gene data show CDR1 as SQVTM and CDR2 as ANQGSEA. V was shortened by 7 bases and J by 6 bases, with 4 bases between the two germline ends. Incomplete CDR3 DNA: TGCAGCGCCCGCAATGAG. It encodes CSARNE. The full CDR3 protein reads CSARNEQFF.

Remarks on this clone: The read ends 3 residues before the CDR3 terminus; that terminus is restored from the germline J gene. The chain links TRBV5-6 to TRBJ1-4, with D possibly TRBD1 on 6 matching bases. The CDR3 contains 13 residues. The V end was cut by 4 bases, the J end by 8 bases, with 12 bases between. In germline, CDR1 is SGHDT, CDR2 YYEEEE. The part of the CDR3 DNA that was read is TGTGCCAGCAGCGTACAGGGTTGGGAAAAA. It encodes CASSVQGWEK. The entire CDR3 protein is CASSVQGWEKLFF.

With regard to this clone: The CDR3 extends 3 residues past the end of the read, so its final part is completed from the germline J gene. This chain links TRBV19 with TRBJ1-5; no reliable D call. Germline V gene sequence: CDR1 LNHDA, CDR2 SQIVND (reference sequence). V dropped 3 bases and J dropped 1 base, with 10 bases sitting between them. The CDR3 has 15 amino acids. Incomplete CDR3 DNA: TGTGCCAGTAGTATGGTGGGCGCGAGCAATCAGCCC. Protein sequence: CASSMVGASNQP. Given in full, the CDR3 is CASSMVGASNQPQHF.

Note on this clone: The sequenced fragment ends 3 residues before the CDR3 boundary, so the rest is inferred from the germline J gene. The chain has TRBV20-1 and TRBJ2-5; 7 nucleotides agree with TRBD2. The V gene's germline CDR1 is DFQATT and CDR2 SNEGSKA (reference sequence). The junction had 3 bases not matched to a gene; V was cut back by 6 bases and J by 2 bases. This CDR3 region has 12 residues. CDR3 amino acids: CSAASGQETQYF. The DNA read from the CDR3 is TGCAGTGCGGCTAGCGGACAAGAGACC.

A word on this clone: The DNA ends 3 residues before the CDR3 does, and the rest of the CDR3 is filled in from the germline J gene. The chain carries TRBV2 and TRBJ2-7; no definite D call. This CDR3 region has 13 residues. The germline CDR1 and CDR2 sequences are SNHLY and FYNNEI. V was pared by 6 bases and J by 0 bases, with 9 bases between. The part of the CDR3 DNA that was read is TGTGCCAGCAGGGGTGGGCACTCCTACGAG. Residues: CASRGGHSYE. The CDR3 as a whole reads CASRGGHSYEQYF.

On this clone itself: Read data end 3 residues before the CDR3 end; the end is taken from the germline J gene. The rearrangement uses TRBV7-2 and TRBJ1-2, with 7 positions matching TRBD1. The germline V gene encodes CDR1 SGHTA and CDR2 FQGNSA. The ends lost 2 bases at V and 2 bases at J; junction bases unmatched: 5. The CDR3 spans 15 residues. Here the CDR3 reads CASSLTGVANYGYTF. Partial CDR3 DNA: TGTGCCAGCAGCTTAACAGGGGTAGCGAACTATGGC.

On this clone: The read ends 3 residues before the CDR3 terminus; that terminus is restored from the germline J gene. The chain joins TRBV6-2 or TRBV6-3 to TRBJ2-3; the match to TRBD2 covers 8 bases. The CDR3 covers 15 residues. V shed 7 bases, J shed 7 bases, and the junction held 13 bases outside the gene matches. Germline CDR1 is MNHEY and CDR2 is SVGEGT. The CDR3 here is CASNRGGREDNTQYF. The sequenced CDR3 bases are TGTGCCAGCAACAGAGGAGGGCGGGAGGATAATACG.

The part of the CDR3 DNA that was read is TGTGCCAGCAGCTTAGGTAGCGGGAGGGGAGCTACG. This sequence encodes CASSLGSGRGAT. From start to end, the CDR3 is CASSLGSGRGATQYF. This chain links TRBV7-7 with TRBJ2-3; 11 nucleotides match TRBD2. The CDR3 goes on 3 residues after the read ends, and that part is filled in from the germline J gene. CDR1 and CDR2 (germline): SSHAT, FNYEAQ (reference sequence). The J segment lost 8 bases and the V segment lost 1 base, leaving 5 bases of the junction unmatched. The CDR3 runs 15 residues. Full variable domain (missing parts from reference TRBV7-7 and TRBJ2-3): GAGVSQSPRYKVTKRGQDVTLRCDPISSHATLYWYQQALGQGPEFLTYFNYEAQPDKSGLPSDRFSAERPEGSISTLTIQRTEQRDSAMYRCASSLGSGRGATQYFGPGTRLTVL.

CDR3 sequence: CASSLLGQAGDEKLFF. The covered CDR3 bases are TGTGCCAGTAGTTTGCTGGGACAGGCTGGTGATGAAAAA. This chain uses TRBV19 with TRBJ1-4; 8 nucleotides match TRBD1. From the germline J gene comes the end of the CDR3, since the read stops 3 residues before it. CDR3 length equals 16 residues. Trimming cost V 5 bases and J 6 bases; bases outside gene matches: 11. Germline CDR1 and CDR2: LNHDA and SQIVND (reference sequence). The variable domain in full, with the rest retrieved from reference TRBV19 and TRBJ1-4, is DGGITQSPKYLFRKEGQNVTLSCEQNLNHDAMYWYRQDPGQGLRLIYYSQIVNDFQKGDIAEGYSVSREKKESFPLTVTSAQKNPTAFYLCASSLLGQAGDEKLFFGSGTQLSVL.

CDR3 amino acids: CSGRTETIDTQYF. The sequenced CDR3 bases are TGCAGCGGGCGGACTGAAACAATAGATACG. V is TRBV29-1 and J is TRBJ2-3, with D perhaps matching TRBD2 (5 bases). The CDR3 end lies 3 residues beyond the end of the read and is filled in from the germline J gene. The V end lost 7 bases, the J end lost 5 bases, and 16 bases lay between the germline ends. Germline loops: CDR1 SQVTM, CDR2 ANQGSEA. The CDR3 consists of 13 residues.

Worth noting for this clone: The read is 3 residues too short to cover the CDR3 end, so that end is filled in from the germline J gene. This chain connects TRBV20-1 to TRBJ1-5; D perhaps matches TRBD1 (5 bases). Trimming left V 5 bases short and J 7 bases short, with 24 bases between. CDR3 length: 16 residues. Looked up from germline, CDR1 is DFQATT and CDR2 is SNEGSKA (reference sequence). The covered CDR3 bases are TGCAGTGCTCCTCGGAGGGGATTCAGGTCCGGACAGCCC. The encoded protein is CSAPRRGFRSGQP. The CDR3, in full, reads CSAPRRGFRSGQPQHF.

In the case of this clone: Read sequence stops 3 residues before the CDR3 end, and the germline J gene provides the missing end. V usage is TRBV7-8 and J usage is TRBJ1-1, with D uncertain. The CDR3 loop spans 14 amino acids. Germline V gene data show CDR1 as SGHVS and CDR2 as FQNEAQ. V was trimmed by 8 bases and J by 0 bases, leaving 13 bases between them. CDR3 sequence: CASSHSGMNTEAFF. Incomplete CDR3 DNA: TGTGCCAGCTCCCATTCGGGGATGAACACTGAA.

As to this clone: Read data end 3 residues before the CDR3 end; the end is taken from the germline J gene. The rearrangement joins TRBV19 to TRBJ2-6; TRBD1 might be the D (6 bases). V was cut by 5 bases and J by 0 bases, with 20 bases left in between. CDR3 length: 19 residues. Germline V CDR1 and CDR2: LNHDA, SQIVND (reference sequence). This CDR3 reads CASSPTGQLSFSGANVLTF. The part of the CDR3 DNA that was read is TGTGCCAGTAGTCCTACTGGACAGCTTAGTTTCTCTGGGGCCAACGTC.

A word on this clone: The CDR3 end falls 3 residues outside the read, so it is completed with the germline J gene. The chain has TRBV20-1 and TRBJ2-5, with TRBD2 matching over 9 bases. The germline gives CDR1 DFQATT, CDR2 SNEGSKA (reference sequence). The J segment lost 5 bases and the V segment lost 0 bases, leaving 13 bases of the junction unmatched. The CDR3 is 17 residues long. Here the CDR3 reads CSARDRRASGVGETQYF. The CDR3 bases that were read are TGCAGTGCTAGAGATCGTCGGGCTAGCGGGGTGGGGGAGACC.

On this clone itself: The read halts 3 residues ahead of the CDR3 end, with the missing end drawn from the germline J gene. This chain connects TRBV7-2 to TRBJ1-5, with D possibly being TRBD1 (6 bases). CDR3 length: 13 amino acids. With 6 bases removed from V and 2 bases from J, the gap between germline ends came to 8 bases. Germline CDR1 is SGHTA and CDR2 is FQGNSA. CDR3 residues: CASRQGGNQPQHF. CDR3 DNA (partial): TGTGCCAGCAGACAGGGAGGCAATCAGCCC.

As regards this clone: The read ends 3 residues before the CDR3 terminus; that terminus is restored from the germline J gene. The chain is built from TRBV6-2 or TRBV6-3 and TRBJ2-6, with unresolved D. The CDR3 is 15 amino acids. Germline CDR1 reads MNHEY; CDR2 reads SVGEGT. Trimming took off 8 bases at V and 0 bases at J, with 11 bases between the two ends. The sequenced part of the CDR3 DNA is TGTGCCAGCGACCCCGGGTACTCTGGGGCCAACGTC. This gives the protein CASDPGYSGANV. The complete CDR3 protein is CASDPGYSGANVLTF.

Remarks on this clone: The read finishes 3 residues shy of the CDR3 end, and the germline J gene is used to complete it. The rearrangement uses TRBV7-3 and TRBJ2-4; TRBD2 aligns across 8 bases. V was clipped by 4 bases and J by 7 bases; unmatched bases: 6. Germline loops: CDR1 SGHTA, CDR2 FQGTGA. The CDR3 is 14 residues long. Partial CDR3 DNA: TGTGCCAGCAGCTCAGCGGGAGTGGGGAACATT. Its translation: CASSSAGVGNI. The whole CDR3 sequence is CASSSAGVGNIQYF.